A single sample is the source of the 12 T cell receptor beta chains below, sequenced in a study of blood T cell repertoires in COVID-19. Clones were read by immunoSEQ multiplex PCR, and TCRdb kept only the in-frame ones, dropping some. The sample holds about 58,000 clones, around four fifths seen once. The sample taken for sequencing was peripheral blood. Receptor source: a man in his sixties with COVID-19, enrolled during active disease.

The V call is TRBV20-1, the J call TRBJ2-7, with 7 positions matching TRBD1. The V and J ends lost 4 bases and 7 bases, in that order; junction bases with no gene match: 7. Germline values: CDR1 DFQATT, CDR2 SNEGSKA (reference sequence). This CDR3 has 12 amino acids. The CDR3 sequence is CSATDRVDEQYF. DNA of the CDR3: TGCAGTGCTACTGACAGGGTTGATGAGCAGTACTTC.

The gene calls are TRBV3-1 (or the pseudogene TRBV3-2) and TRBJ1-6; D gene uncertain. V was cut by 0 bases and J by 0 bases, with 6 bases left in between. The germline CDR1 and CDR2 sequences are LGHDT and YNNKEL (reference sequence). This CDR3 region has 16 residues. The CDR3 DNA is TGTGCCAGCAGCCAAGACTCTAGCTCCTATAATTCACCCCTCCACTTT. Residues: CASSQDSSSYNSPLHF.

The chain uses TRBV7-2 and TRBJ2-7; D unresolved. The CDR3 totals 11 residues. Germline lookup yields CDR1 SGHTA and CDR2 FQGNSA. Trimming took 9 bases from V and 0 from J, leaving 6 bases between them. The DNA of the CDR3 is TGTGCCAGTGTAGCCTCCTACGAGCAGTACTTC. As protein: CASVASYEQYF.

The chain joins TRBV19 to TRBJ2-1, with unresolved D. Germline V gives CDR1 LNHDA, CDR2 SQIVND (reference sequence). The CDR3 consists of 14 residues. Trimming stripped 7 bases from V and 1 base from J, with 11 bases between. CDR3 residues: CASTRRSSYNEQFF. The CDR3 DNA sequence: TGTGCCAGTACCCGGCGGAGTTCCTACAATGAGCAGTTCTTC.

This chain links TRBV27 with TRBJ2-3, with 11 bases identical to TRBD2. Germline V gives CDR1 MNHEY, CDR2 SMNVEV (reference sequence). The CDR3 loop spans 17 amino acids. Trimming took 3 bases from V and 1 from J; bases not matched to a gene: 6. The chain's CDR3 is CASSFYNSGGGTDTQYF. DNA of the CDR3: TGTGCCAGCAGTTTCTATAATAGCGGGGGGGGCACAGATACGCAGTATTTT.

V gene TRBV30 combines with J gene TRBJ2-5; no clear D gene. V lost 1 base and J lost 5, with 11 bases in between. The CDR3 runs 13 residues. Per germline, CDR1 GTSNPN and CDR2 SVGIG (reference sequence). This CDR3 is CAWSGVEAETQYF. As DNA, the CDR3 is TGTGCCTGGAGTGGGGTCGAGGCGGAGACCCAGTACTTC.

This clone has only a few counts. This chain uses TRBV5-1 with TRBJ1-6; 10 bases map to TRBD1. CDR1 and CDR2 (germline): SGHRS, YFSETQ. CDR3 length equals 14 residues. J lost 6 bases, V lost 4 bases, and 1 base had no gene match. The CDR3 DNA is TGCGCCAGCAGCCGGGACAGGGGTAATTCACCCCTCCACTTT. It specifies CASSRDRGNSPLHF.

The CDR3 here is CASSQGQLGEAFF. CDR3 in DNA: TGTGCCAGCAGCCAAGGACAGCTAGGTGAAGCTTTCTTT. This sequence joins TRBV5-4 and TRBJ1-1; weak D call: TRBD1 (6 bases). The CDR3 is 13 residues long. The V end lost 4 bases, the J end lost 7 bases, and 14 bases lay between the germline ends. Germline V gives CDR1 SGHNT, CDR2 YYREEE (reference sequence).

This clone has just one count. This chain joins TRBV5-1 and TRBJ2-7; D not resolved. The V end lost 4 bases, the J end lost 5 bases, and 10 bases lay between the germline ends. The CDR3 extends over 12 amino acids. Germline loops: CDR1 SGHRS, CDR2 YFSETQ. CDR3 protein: CASSATMDEQYF. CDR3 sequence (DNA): TGCGCCAGCAGCGCAACTATGGACGAGCAGTACTTC. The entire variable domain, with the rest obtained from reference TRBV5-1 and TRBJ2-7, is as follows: KAGVTQTPRYLIKTRGQQVTLSCSPISGHRSVSWYQQTPGQGLQFLFEYFSETQRNKGNFPGRFSGRQFSNSRSEMNVSTLELGDSALYLCASSATMDEQYFGPGTRLTVT.

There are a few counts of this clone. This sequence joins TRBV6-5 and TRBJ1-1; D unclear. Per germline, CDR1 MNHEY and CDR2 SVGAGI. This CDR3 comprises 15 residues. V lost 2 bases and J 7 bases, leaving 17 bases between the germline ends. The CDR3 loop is CASSYRRTAGIEAFF. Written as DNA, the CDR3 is TGTGCCAGCAGTTACCGCAGGACTGCGGGGATTGAAGCTTTCTTT.

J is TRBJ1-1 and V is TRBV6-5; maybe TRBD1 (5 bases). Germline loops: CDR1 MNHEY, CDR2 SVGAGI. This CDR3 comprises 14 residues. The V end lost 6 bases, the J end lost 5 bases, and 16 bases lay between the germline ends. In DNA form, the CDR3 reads TGTGCCAGCAGGGGGGGTTCGGGGAGAACTGAAGCTTTCTTT. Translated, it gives CASRGGSGRTEAFF.

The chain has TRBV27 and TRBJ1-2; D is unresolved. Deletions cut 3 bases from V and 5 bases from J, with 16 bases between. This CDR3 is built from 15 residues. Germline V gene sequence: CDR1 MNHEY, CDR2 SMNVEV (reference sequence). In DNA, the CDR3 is TGTGCCAGCAGTTTGAATAGGCTGGCGGGTTATGGCTACACCTTC. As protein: CASSLNRLAGYGYTF.